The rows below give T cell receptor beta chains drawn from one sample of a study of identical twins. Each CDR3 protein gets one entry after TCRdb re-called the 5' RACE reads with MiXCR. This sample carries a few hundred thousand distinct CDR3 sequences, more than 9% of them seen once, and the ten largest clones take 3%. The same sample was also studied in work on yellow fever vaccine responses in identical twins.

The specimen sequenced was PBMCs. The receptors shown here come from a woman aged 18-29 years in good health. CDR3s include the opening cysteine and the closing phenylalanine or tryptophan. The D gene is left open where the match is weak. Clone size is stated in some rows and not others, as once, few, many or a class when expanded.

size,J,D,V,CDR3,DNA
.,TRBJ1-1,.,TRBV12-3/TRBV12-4,CASSLGQSVETNTEAFF,TGTGCCAGCAGTTTAGGTCAGTCGGTTGAAACAAACACTGAAGCTTTCTTT
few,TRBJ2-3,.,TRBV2,CASSIQGYTDTQYF,TGTGCCAGCAGTATCCAGGGGTACACAGATACGCAGTATTTT
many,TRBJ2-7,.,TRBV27,CASSFGPGSYEQYF,TGTGCCAGCAGTTTTGGTCCGGGATCCTACGAGCAGTACTTC
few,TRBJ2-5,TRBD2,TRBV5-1,CASSLSGTSGKETQYF,TGCGCCAGCAGCTTATCCGGGACTAGCGGGAAAGAGACCCAGTACTTC
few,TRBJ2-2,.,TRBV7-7,CALTPGLSNTGELFF,TGTGCCCTAACACCAGGGTTATCGAACACCGGGGAGCTGTTTTTT
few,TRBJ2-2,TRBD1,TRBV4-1,CASSLGQGAPITGELFF,TGCGCCAGCAGCCTGGGACAGGGGGCGCCGATCACCGGGGAGCTGTTTTTT
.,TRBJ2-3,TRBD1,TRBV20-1,CSARDRPSTDTQYF,TGCAGTGCTAGGGACAGGCCTAGCACAGATACGCAGTATTTT
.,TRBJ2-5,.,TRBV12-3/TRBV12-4,CASSSPQGGTQYF,TGTGCCAGCAGTTCCCCACAGGGTGGGACCCAGTACTTC
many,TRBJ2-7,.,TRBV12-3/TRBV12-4,CASSLSRVEQYF,TGTGCCAGCAGTTTAAGTAGGGTCGAGCAGTACTTC
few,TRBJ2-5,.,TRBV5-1,CASRSGQETQYF,TGCGCCAGCAGAAGCGGCCAAGAGACCCAGTACTTC
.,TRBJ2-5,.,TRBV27,CASSLLKGETLYF,TGTGCCAGCAGTTTATTGAAGGGAGAGACCCTGTACTTC